Each of the 8 T cell receptor beta chains below was sequenced from the same sample in a study of T cells in Graves' hyperthyroidism and ophthalmopathy. Amplified regions were TCR beta CDR3 sequences from RNA transcripts. RT-PCR in the first round (using the HTBI primer set) targeted the TCR CDR3. Each CDR3 protein is one row after TCRdb ran MiXCR on the multiplex PCR reads. Here the sample spans under 350,000 distinct CDR3 sequences, 15% to 20% being singletons. The sample consisted of blood. These receptors came from an older woman with Graves' ophthalmopathy.

The chain couples TRBV12-3 or TRBV12-4 to TRBJ2-5; 11 nucleotides agree with TRBD2. V gave up 4 bases and J gave up 1 base; unmatched junction bases: 5. The CDR3 spans 16 residues. In nucleotides, the CDR3 is TGTGCCAGCAGTTCCCTAGCGGGAGGAACCCAAGAGACCCAGTACTTC. Its protein is CASSSLAGGTQETQYF.

This clonotype has a count of ten or more. The V gene is TRBV5-6, the J gene TRBJ1-2; D is unresolved. CDR1 SGHDT and CDR2 YYEEEE come from the germline V gene. The CDR3 has 13 amino acids. Trimming took 3 bases from V and 3 from J, leaving 9 bases between them. In nucleotides, the CDR3 is TGTGCCAGCAGCTCCAGACCCTACTATGGCTACACCTTC. Residues: CASSSRPYYGYTF.

The chain employs TRBV5-1 and TRBJ2-3; D perhaps matches TRBD2 (6 bases). The V gene's germline CDR1 is SGHRS and CDR2 YFSETQ. The length of the CDR3 is 14 residues. Trimming stripped 7 bases from V and 4 bases from J, with 16 bases between. The CDR3 is CASRRQEGADTQYF. CDR3 nucleotides: TGCGCCAGCCGGAGGCAGGAGGGTGCAGATACGCAGTATTTT. The whole variable domain, filled in from reference TRBV5-1 and TRBJ2-3, reads KAGVTQTPRYLIKTRGQQVTLSCSPISGHRSVSWYQQTPGQGLQFLFEYFSETQRNKGNFPGRFSGRQFSNSRSEMNVSTLELGDSALYLCASRRQEGADTQYFGPGTRLTVL.

This clonotype was counted many times. The V call is TRBV20-1, the J call TRBJ2-2, with 13 bases that match TRBD2. CDR3 length: 19 residues. V shed 1 base, J shed 0 bases, and the junction held 8 bases outside the gene matches. Germline V gene sequence: CDR1 DFQATT, CDR2 SNEGSKA (reference sequence). The DNA of the CDR3 is TGCAGTGCTAGAGTCGCCGAACTAGCGGGAGGGGCGAACACCGGGGAGCTGTTTTTT. Its protein is CSARVAELAGGANTGELFF.

Ten or more counts support this clonotype. The chain recombines TRBV2 with TRBJ1-6; D is perhaps TRBD1 (6 bases). This CDR3 is built from 15 residues. V lost 6 bases and J 10 bases, leaving 19 bases between the germline ends. The germline V gene encodes CDR1 SNHLY and CDR2 FYNNEI. CDR3 loop: CASSAVWGQDSPLHF. The CDR3 region has the DNA TGTGCCAGCAGCGCCGTTTGGGGGCAGGACTCACCCCTCCACTTT.

V and J are TRBV10-3 and TRBJ2-3; D is tentatively TRBD1 or TRBD2 (6 bases each). Germline CDR1 is ENHRY and CDR2 is SYGVKD. CDR3 length: 14 amino acids. V was clipped by 8 bases and J by 1 base, with 13 bases between them. The CDR3: CAIGGGQGTDTQYF. The CDR3 bases are TGTGCCATCGGTGGGGGGCAGGGCACAGATACGCAGTATTTT.

This clonotype was recorded at least ten times. The chain uses TRBV12-3 or TRBV12-4 and TRBJ2-7; D is perhaps TRBD1 (5 bases). The CDR3 is 13 amino acids. Trimming took off 3 bases at V and 0 bases at J, with 6 bases between the two ends. In DNA form, the CDR3 reads TGTGCCAGCAGTTTTGACAGCTCCTACGAGCAGTACTTC. Amino acids: CASSFDSSYEQYF.

This clonotype occurred many times. The V gene is TRBV28, the J gene TRBJ1-6; weak D call: TRBD1 (5 bases). The V end was cut by 3 bases, the J end by 0 bases, with 15 bases between. The length of the CDR3 is 18 residues. Germline CDR1 reads MDHEN; CDR2 reads SYDVKM. CDR3 in amino acids: CASSFPGWTSSYNSPLHF. CDR3 sequence (DNA): TGTGCCAGCAGTTTCCCTGGTTGGACAAGCTCCTATAATTCACCCCTCCACTTT.